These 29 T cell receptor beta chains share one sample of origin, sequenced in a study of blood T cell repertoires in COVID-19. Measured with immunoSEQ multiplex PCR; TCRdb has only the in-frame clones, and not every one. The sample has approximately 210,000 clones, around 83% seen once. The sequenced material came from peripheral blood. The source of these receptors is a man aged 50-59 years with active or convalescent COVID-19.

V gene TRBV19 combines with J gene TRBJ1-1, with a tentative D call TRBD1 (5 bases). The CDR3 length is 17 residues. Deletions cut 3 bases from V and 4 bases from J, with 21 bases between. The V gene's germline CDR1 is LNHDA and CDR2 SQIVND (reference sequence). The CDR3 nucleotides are TGTGCCAGTAGTATCGCTGGGAGGGGCCGGGGCTCCACTGAAGCTTTCTTT. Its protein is CASSIAGRGRGSTEAFF. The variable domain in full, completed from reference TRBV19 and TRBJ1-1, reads DGGITQSPKYLFRKEGQNVTLSCEQNLNHDAMYWYRQDPGQGLRLIYYSQIVNDFQKGDIAEGYSVSREKKESFPLTVTSAQKNPTAFYLCASSIAGRGRGSTEAFFGQGTRLTVV.

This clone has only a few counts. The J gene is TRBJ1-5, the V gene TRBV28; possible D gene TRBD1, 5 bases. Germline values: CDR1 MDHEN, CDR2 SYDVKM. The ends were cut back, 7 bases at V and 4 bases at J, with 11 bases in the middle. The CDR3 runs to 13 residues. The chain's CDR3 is CASTRVENQPQHF. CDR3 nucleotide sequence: TGTGCCAGCACCAGGGTTGAAAATCAGCCCCAGCATTTT.

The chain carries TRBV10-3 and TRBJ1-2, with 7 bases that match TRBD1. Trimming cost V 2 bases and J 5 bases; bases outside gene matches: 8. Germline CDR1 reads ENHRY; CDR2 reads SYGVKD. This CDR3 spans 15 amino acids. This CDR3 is CAISEPQGRGYGYTF. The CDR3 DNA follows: TGTGCCATCAGTGAGCCACAGGGGCGCGGGTATGGCTACACCTTC.

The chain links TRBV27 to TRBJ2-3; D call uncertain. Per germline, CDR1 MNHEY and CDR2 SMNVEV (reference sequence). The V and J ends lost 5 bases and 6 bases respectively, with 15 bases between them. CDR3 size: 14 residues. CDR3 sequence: CASSPHPLLDTQYF. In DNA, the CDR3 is TGTGCCAGCAGTCCCCACCCCTTACTGGATACGCAGTATTTT.

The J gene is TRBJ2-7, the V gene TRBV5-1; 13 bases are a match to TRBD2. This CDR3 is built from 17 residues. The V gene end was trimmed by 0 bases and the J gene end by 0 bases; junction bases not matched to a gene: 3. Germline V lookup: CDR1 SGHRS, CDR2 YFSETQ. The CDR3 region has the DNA TGCGCCAGCAGCTTGGGGACTAGCGGGAGTGGCTCCTACGAGCAGTACTTC. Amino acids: CASSLGTSGSGSYEQYF.

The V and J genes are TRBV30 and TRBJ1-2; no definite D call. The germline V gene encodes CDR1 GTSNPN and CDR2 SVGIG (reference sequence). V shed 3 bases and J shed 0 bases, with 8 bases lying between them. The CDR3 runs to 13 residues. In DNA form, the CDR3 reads TGTGCCTGGAGACTGTCATCTAACTATGGCTACACCTTC. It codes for CAWRLSSNYGYTF. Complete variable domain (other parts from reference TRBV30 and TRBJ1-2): SQTIHQWPATLVQPVGSPLSLECTVEGTSNPNLYWYRQAAGRGLQLLFYSVGIGQISSEVPQNLSASRPQDRQFILSSKKLLLSDSGFYLCAWRLSSNYGYTFGSGTRLTVV.

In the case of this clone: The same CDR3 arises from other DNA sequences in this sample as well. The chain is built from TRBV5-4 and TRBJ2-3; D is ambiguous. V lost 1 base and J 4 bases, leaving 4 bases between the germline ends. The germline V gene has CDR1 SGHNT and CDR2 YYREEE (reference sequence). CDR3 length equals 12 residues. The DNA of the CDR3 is TGTGCCAGCAGCTTGAGCGCAGATACGCAGTATTTT. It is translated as CASSLSADTQYF.

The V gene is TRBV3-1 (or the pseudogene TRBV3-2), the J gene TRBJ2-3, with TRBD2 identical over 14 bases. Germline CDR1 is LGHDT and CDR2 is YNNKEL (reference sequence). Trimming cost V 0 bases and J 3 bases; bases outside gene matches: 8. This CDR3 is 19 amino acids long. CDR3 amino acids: CASSQDGGTSGGVTDTQYF. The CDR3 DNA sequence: TGTGCCAGCAGCCAAGATGGGGGGACTAGCGGGGGCGTTACAGATACGCAGTATTTT.

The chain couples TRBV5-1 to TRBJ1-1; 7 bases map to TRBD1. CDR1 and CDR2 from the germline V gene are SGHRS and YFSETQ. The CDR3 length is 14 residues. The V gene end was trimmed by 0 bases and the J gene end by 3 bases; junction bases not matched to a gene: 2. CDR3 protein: CASSLGQGHTEAFF. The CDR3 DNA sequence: TGCGCCAGCAGCTTGGGACAGGGCCACACTGAAGCTTTCTTT.

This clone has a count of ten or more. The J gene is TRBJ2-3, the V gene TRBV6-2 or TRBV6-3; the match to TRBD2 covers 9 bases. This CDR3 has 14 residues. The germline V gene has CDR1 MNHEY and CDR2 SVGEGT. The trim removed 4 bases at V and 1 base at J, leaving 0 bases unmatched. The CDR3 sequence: CASSWTSGTDTQYF. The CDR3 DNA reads TGTGCCAGCAGTTGGACTAGCGGCACAGATACGCAGTATTTT.

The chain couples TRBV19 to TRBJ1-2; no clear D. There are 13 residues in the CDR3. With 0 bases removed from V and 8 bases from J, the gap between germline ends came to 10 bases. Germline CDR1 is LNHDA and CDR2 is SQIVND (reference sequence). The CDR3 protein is CASSIEAGQGYTF. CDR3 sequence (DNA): TGTGCCAGTAGTATAGAGGCAGGTCAAGGCTACACCTTC.

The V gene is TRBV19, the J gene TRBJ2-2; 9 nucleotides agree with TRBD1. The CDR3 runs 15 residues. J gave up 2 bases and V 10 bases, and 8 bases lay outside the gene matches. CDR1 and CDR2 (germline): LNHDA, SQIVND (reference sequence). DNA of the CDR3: TGTGCCACCGGTGACAGGGGGTCAAACACCGGGGAGCTGTTTTTT. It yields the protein CATGDRGSNTGELFF.

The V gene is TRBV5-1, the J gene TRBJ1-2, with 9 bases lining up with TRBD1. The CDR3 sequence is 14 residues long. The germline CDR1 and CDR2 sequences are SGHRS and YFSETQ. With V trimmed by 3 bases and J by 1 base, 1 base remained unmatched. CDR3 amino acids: CASSWDRDNYGYTF. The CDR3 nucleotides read TGCGCCAGCAGCTGGGACAGGGATAACTATGGCTACACCTTC.

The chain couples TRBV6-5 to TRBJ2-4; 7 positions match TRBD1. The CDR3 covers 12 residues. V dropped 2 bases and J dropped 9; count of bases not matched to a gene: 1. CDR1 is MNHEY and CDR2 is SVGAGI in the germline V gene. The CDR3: CASSYRQGIQYF. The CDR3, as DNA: TGTGCCAGCAGTTACCGACAGGGCATTCAGTACTTC.

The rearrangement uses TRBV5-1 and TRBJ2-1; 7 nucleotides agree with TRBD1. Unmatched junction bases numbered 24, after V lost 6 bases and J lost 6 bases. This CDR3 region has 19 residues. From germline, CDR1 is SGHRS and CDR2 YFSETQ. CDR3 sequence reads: CASTRPSIPDRVILNEQFF. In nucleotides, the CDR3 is TGCGCCAGCACCCGTCCGAGCATCCCTGACAGGGTGATTCTCAATGAGCAGTTCTTC.

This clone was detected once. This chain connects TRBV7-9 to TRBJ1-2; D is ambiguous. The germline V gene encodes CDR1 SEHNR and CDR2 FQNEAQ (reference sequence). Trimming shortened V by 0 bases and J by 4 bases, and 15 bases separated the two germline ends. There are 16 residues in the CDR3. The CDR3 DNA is TGTGCCAGCAGCTTAGCGTCAGATGTATCTTCCTATGGCTACACCTTC. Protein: CASSLASDVSSYGYTF.

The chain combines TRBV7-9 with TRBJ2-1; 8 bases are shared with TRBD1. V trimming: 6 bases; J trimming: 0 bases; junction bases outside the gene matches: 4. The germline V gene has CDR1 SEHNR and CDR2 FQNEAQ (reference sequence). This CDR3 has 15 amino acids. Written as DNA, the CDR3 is TGTGCCAGCAGAAGGGACAGGCACTCCTACAATGAGCAGTTCTTC. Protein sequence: CASRRDRHSYNEQFF. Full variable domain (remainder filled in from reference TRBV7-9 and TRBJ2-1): DTGVSQNPRHKITKRGQNVTFRCDPISEHNRLYWYRQTLGQGPEFLTYFQNEAQLEKSRLLSDRFSAERPKGSFSTLEIQRTEQGDSAMYLCASRRDRHSYNEQFFGPGTRLTVL.

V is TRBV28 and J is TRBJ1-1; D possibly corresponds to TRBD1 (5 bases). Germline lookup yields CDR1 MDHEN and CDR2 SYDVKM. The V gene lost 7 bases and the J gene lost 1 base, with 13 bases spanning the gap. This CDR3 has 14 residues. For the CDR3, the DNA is TGTGCCAGCATCGACGGAGGGGAGAACACTGAAGCTTTCTTT. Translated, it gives CASIDGGENTEAFF.

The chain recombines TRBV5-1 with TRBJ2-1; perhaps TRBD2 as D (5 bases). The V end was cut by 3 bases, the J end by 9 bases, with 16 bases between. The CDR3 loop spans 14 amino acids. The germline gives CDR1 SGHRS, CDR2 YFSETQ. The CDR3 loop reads CASSSGNSQSEQFF. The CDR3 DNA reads TGCGCCAGCAGCTCCGGGAATTCCCAATCTGAGCAGTTCTTC.

The CDR3 nucleotides are TGCGCCAGCAGCCAAGGCAAACGGGGAGCCGAAGCTTTCTTT. It codes for CASSQGKRGAEAFF. This chain joins TRBV4-3 and TRBJ1-1; D is unclear. The V gene's germline CDR1 is LGHNA and CDR2 YSLEER. The CDR3 is 14 amino acids. V was shortened by 1 base and J by 8 bases, with 14 bases between the two germline ends.

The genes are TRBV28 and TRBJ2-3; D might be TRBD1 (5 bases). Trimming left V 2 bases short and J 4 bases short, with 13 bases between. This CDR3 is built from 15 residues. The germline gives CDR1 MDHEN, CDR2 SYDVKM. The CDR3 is CASSLEAGAPDTQYF. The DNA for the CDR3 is TGTGCCAGCAGTTTAGAAGCTGGGGCCCCAGATACGCAGTATTTT.

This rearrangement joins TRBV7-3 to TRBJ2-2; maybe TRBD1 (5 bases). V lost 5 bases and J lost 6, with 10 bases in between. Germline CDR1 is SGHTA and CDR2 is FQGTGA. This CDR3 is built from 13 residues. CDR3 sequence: CASSPKTAGELFF. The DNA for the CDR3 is TGTGCCAGCAGCCCGAAGACAGCCGGGGAGCTGTTTTTT.

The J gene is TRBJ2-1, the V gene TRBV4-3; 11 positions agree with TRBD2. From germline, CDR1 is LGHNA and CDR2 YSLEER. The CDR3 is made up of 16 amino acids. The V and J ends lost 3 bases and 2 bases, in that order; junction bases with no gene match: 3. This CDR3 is CASSQVSGGAYNEQFF. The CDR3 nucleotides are TGCGCCAGCAGCCAGGTTAGCGGGGGGGCCTACAATGAGCAGTTCTTC.

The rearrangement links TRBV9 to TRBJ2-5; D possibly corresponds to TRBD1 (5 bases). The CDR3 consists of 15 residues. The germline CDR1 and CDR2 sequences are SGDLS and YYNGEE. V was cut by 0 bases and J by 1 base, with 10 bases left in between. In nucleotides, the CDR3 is TGTGCCAGCAGCGTAGCGGACACACTCCAAGAGACCCAGTACTTC. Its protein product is CASSVADTLQETQYF.

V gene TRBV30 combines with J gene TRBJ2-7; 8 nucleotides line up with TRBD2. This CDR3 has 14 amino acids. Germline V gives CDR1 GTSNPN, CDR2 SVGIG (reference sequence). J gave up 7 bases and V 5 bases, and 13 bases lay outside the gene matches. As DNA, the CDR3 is TGTGCCTGGGGGGTGAGCGGGAGCAGATGGGAGCAGTACTTC. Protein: CAWGVSGSRWEQYF.

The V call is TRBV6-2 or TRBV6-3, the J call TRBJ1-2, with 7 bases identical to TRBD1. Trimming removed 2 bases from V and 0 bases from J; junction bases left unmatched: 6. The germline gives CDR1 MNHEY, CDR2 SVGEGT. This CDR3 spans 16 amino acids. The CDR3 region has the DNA TGTGCCAGCAGTTACCCCGACAGGGAAGCTAACTATGGCTACACCTTC. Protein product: CASSYPDREANYGYTF.

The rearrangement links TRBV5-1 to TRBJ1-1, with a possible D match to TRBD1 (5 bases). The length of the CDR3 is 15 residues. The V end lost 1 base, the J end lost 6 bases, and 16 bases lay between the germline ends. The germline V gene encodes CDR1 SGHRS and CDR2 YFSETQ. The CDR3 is CASSLSGRVESEAFF. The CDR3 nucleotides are TGCGCCAGCAGCTTGTCTGGCAGGGTCGAGTCTGAAGCTTTCTTT.

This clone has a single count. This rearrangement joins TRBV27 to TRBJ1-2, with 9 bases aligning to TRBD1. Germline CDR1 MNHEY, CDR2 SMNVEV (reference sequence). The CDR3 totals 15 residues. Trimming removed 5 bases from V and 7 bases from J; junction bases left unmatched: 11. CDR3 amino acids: CASSPALQGARGYTF. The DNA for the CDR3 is TGTGCCAGCAGTCCAGCGCTACAGGGGGCGCGTGGCTACACCTTC.

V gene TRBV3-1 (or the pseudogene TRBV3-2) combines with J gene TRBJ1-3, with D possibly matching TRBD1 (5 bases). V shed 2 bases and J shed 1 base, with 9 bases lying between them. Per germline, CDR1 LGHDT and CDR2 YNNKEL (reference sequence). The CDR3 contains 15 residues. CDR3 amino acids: CASSQSGLSGNTIYF. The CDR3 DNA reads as TGTGCCAGCAGCCAATCAGGGTTATCTGGAAACACCATATATTTT.